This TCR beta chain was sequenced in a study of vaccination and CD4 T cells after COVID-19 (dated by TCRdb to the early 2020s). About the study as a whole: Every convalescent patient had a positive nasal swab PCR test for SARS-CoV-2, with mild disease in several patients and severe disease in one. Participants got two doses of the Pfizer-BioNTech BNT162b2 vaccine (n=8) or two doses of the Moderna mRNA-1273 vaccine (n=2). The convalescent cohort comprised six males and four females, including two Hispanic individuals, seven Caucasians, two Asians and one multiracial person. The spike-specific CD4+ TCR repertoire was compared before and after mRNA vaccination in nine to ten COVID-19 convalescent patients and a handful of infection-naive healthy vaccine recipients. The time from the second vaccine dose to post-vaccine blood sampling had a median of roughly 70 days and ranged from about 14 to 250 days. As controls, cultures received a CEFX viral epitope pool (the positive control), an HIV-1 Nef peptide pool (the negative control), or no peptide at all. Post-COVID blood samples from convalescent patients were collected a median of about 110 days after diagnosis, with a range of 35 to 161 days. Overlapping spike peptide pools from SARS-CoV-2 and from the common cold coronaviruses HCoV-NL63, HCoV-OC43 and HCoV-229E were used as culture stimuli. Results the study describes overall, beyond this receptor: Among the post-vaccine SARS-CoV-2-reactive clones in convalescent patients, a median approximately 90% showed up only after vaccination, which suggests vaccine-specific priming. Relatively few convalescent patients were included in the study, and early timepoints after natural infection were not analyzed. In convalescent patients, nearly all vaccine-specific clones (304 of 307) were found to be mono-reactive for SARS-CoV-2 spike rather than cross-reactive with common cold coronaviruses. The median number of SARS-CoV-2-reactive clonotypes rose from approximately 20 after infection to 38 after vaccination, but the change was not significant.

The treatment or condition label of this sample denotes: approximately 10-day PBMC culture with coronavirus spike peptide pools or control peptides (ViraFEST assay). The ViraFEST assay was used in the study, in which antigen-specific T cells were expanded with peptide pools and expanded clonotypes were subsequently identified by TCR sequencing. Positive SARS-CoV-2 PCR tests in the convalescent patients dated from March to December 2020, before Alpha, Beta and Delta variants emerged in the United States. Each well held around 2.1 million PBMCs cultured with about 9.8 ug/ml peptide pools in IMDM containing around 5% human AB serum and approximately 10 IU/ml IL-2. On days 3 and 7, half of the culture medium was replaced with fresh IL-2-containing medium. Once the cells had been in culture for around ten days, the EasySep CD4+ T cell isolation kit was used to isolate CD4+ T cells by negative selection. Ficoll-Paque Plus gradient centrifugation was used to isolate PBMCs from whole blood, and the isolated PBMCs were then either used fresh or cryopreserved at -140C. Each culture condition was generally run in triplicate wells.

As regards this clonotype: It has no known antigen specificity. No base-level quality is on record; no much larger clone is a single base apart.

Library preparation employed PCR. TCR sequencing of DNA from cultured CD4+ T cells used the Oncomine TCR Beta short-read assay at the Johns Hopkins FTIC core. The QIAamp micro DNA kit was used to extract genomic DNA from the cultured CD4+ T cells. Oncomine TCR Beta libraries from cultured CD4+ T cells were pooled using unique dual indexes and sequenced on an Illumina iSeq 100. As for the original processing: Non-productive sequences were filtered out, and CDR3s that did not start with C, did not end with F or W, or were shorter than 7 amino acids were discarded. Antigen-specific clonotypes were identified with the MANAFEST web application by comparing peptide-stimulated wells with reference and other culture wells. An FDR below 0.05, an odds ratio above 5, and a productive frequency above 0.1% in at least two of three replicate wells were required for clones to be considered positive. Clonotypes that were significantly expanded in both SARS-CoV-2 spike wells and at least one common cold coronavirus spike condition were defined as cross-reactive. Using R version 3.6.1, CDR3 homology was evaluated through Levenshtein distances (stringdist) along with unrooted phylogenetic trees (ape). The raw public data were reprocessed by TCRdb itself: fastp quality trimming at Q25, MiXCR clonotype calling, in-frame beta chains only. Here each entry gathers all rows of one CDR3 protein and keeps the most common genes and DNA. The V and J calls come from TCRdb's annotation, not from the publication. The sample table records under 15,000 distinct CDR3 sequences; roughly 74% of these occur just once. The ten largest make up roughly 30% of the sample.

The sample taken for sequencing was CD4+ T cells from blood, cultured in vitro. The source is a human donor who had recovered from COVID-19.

DNA sequence: TGTGCCAGCAGCCAAGGGATTACGGGGAACTATGGCTACACCTTC. It codes for CASSQGITGNYGYTF. The rearranged chain carries TRBV4-2 and TRBJ1-2; the D segment cannot be called with confidence. The germline V gene yields LGHNA for CDR1 and YNFKEQ for CDR2. Taken from cysteine to phenylalanine, the CDR3 has 15 residues. The kept DNA is CDR3 alone, 45 bases in frame from the first base. Deletion took 1 base off V and 2 bases off J, with a span of 11 bases between the germline ends.